A selection of T cell receptor beta chains follows, all from one sample in a study of graft-versus-host responses after intestinal transplantation. Antigens for these TCRs are unknown. Here immunoSEQ multiplex PCR was the method, and the copy in TCRdb shows in-frame clones only, minus some. The sample includes 90,000 to 120,000 clones, about 91% of them seen just once. Sequences were derived from unstimulated CD4+ T cells sorted from spleen or lymph node cells, sampled before transplant. Source of these receptors: a human donor who was the organ donor for an intestinal transplant. The CDR3 runs from the conserved cysteine through the conserved F or W.

v_call: TRBV5-1
cdr3_aa: CASGKSGNEQFF

v_call: TRBV11-1
cdr3_aa: CASRRQGNTEAFF

v_call: TRBV6-1
cdr3_aa: CASSDPGRSYEQYF

v_call: TRBV9
cdr3_aa: CASSQGVGNQPQHF

v_call: TRBV5-1
cdr3_aa: CASSGGTDLREQYF

v_call: TRBV7-3
cdr3_aa: CASSLTGANTGELFF

v_call: TRBV5-1
cdr3_aa: CASSGLAGGVDEQFF

v_call: TRBV5-4
cdr3_aa: CASSLDGELGNQPQHF

v_call: TRBV18
cdr3_aa: CASSSVLGASPGANVLTF

v_call: TRBV30
cdr3_aa: CAWSFADTQYF

v_call: TRBV2
cdr3_aa: CASRAAGLAGFSYEQYF

v_call: TRBV6-5
cdr3_aa: CASRNSQRGYTF

v_call: TRBV18
cdr3_aa: CASSPGREKLFF

v_call: TRBV5-5
cdr3_aa: CASSTGLLNTEAFF

v_call: TRBV7-2
cdr3_aa: CASSSTGGNLETQYF

v_call: TRBV5-1
cdr3_aa: CASSLGVGGASETQYF

v_call: TRBV7-9
cdr3_aa: CASSRAGPTDEQYF

v_call: TRBV2
cdr3_aa: CASSGAGTRLRSSYNEQFF

v_call: TRBV19
cdr3_aa: CASSRQVNTEAFF

v_call: TRBV5-1
cdr3_aa: CASSLGLTTNTGELFF

v_call: TRBV5-1
cdr3_aa: CASSLTSGANNEQFF

v_call: TRBV6-1
cdr3_aa: CASSSGRGGTDTQYF

v_call: TRBV10-1
cdr3_aa: CASSDRGGADTQYF

v_call: TRBV11-3
cdr3_aa: CASSTGTVSEQFF

v_call: TRBV30
cdr3_aa: CAWSEGLDTQYF

v_call: TRBV5-1
cdr3_aa: CASSPGQGRRGYTF

v_call: TRBV6-5
cdr3_aa: CASSAAGGDREQYF

v_call: TRBV5-1
cdr3_aa: CASSPRAETQYF

v_call: TRBV9
cdr3_aa: CASSVAPGGLLAQYF

v_call: TRBV7-9
cdr3_aa: CASSFGGGQPQHF